At least ten counts were recorded for the clone carrying this T cell receptor beta chain. CDR3 length: 15 residues. The V and J ends lost 6 bases and 5 bases, in that order; junction bases with no gene match: 15. The germline CDR1 and CDR2 sequences are SQVTM and ANQGSEA. Researchers built TCR beta libraries using quantitative 5'-RACE with molecular barcodes. From the 5' RACE reads, TCRdb called clonotypes with MiXCR, one entry per CDR3 protein. This table has some 250,000 distinct CDR3 sequences, about 10% appearing once. This entry belongs to a study of CD8 T cells in ankylosing spondylitis. The sequenced sample was blood, either unsorted or a sorted T cell fraction (not recorded which). The rearrangement joins TRBV29-1 to TRBJ2-7; 8 nucleotides align to TRBD1. This TCR was sampled from a male donor with ankylosing spondylitis or in good health (not recorded which). CDR3 loop: CSVETQGAISHEQYF. CDR3 nucleotides: TGCAGCGTGGAAACCCAGGGGGCGATATCCCACGAGCAGTACTTC.